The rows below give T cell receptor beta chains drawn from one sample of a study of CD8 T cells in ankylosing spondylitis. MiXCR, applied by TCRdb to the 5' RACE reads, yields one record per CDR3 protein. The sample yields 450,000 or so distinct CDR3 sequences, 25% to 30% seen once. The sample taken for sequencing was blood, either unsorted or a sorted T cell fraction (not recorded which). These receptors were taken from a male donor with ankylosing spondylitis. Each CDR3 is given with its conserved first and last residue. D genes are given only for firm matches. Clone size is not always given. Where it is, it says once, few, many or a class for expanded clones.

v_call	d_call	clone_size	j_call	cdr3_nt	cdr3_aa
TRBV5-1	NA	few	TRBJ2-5	TGCGCCAGCAGCTATGACAGACACCAAGAGACCCAGTACTTC	CASSYDRHQETQYF
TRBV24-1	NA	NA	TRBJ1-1	TGTGCCACCAGTGATTTCGGGGCCTCGAACACTGAAGCTTTCTTT	CATSDFGASNTEAFF
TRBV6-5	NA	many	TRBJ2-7	TGTGCCAGCATTATCGGCAGGGGGGGTCTCTACGAGCAGTACTTC	CASIIGRGGLYEQYF
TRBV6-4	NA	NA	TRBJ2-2	TGTGCCAGCAGCGCCCTCATAGACACCGGGGAGCTGTTTTTT	CASSALIDTGELFF
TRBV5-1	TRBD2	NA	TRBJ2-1	TGCGCCAGCAGCTTGGAGACTAGCGGGAGGGGCAACAATGAGCAGTTCTTC	CASSLETSGRGNNEQFF
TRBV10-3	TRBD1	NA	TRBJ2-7	TGTGCCATGCAACCGGGACAGGGCTACGAGCAGTACTTC	CAMQPGQGYEQYF
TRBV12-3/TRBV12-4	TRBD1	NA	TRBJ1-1	TGTGCCAGCAGCTCAACAGGGGTAAGAATGAACACTGAAGCTTTCTTT	CASSSTGVRMNTEAFF
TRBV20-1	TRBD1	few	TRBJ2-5	TGCAGTGCTAGAGATCCGCAGGGGGCCTCCGAGACCCAGTACTTC	CSARDPQGASETQYF
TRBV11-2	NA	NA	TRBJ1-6	TGTGCCAGCAGCTTAGCGGTGCAGGGGTATTCACCCCTCCACTTT	CASSLAVQGYSPLHF
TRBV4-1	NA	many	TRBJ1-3	TGCGCCAGCAGCCAAGAGACAGCGATCTCTGGAAACACCATATATTTT	CASSQETAISGNTIYF
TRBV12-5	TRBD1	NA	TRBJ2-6	TGTGCTAGTGGGCTACCACAGGGGGATGGGGCCAACGTCCTGACTTTC	CASGLPQGDGANVLTF
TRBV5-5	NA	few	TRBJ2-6	TGTGCCAGCAGATTCACCTTCTCTGGGGCCAACGTCCTGACTTTC	CASRFTFSGANVLTF
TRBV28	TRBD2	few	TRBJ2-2	TGTGCCAGCAGTACTAGCGGGAGGGCCAGCGGGGAGCTGTTTTTT	CASSTSGRASGELFF